These T cell receptor beta chains were read from a single sample in a study of molecular identifiers for immune sequencing clone quantification. Using its own MiXCR run on the PCR reads, TCRdb lists one record per CDR3 protein. The data show hundreds of thousands of distinct CDR3 sequences, 24% seen once. Specimen: naive CD8+ T cells from blood, with Jurkat cell RNA spiked in. The receptor source for this set is a human donor in good health. Some libraries in this study had Jurkat cell RNA spiked in. Both conserved end residues are part of each CDR3. Fields, in order: clone size, D gene, J gene, V gene, CDR3 protein, CDR3 DNA. A D gene is named only where the DNA matches it firmly. Size is omitted from some rows. Given values are once, few, many or a class for expanded clones.

clone_size: once
d_call: TRBD1
j_call: TRBJ2-3
v_call: TRBV24-1
cdr3_aa: CATSETTRTGLSTDTQCF
cdr3_nt: TGTGCCACCAGTGAAACGACGCGGACAGGGCTAAGCACAGATACGCAGTGTTTT

clone_size: -
d_call: -
j_call: TRBJ2-3
v_call: TRBV12-3/TRBV12-4
cdr3_aa: CASGSDGGGIDTQYF
cdr3_nt: TGTGCCAGCGGCTCAGATGGCGGGGGCATAGATACGCAGTATTTT

clone_size: -
d_call: -
j_call: TRBJ2-5
v_call: TRBV3-1
cdr3_aa: CASSQDSRGLDLGETQYF
cdr3_nt: TGTGCCAGCAGCCAAGATAGCCGAGGTCTTGACCTTGGGGAGACCCAGTACTTC

clone_size: many
d_call: -
j_call: TRBJ2-2
v_call: TRBV20-1
cdr3_aa: CSAGDANTGELFF
cdr3_nt: TGCAGTGCAGGTGACGCGAACACCGGGGAGCTGTTTTTT

clone_size: many
d_call: TRBD2
j_call: TRBJ2-7
v_call: TRBV5-1
cdr3_aa: CASTPTGGEQYF
cdr3_nt: TGCGCCAGCACCCCGACGGGGGGAGAGCAGTACTTC

clone_size: few
d_call: TRBD1
j_call: TRBJ2-5
v_call: TRBV10-3
cdr3_aa: CAIRPGQEETQYF
cdr3_nt: TGTGCCATCAGGCCGGGACAGGAAGAGACCCAGTACTTC

clone_size: -
d_call: -
j_call: TRBJ2-6
v_call: TRBV7-9
cdr3_aa: CASSLVYSDAGSGANVLTF
cdr3_nt: TGTGCCAGCAGCTTAGTTTACAGCGATGCCGGCTCTGGGGCCAACGTCCTGACTTTC

clone_size: few
d_call: -
j_call: TRBJ2-7
v_call: TRBV6-5
cdr3_aa: CASSYSLGASCEQYF
cdr3_nt: TGTGCCAGCAGTTACTCTCTTGGAGCCTCCTGCGAGCAGTACTTC

clone_size: many
d_call: TRBD2
j_call: TRBJ2-7
v_call: TRBV7-9
cdr3_aa: CASSLGGRAYEQYF
cdr3_nt: TGTGCCAGCAGCTTAGGGGGGAGGGCCTACGAGCAGTACTTC

clone_size: few
d_call: -
j_call: TRBJ2-5
v_call: TRBV6-2/TRBV6-3
cdr3_aa: CASRGVRNQETQYF
cdr3_nt: TGTGCCAGCAGAGGGGTCAGGAACCAAGAGACCCAGTACTTC

clone_size: many
d_call: TRBD1
j_call: TRBJ1-1
v_call: TRBV6-5
cdr3_aa: CASSYWEGADTEAFF
cdr3_nt: TGTGCCAGCAGTTACTGGGAGGGGGCGGACACTGAAGCTTTCTTT

clone_size: many
d_call: TRBD1
j_call: TRBJ1-2
v_call: TRBV19
cdr3_aa: CASTTLTGGNGYTF
cdr3_nt: TGTGCCAGTACCACCTTGACAGGGGGTAATGGCTACACCTTC

clone_size: many
d_call: -
j_call: TRBJ1-1
v_call: TRBV2
cdr3_aa: CASSGLGVTEAFF
cdr3_nt: TGTGCCAGCAGTGGACTGGGGGTGACTGAAGCTTTCTTT

clone_size: -
d_call: -
j_call: TRBJ2-1
v_call: TRBV12-3/TRBV12-4
cdr3_aa: CASSTTGTFLFNEQFF
cdr3_nt: TGTGCCAGCAGCACAACCGGGACATTTTTGTTCAATGAGCAGTTCTTC

clone_size: few
d_call: -
j_call: TRBJ2-2
v_call: TRBV15
cdr3_aa: CATSRRDADTGELFF
cdr3_nt: TGTGCCACCAGCAGAAGGGACGCCGACACCGGGGAGCTGTTTTTT

clone_size: -
d_call: TRBD1
j_call: TRBJ2-7
v_call: TRBV4-1
cdr3_aa: CASSLRQGSSYAQYF
cdr3_nt: TGCGCCAGCAGCCTCCGACAGGGAAGCTCCTACGCGCAGTACTTC

clone_size: many
d_call: -
j_call: TRBJ2-5
v_call: TRBV2
cdr3_aa: CASSQETQYF
cdr3_nt: TGTGCCAGCAGCCAAGAGACCCAGTACTTC

clone_size: few
d_call: TRBD1
j_call: TRBJ2-7
v_call: TRBV7-9
cdr3_aa: CASSLVGQGVTYEQYF
cdr3_nt: TGTGCCAGCAGCTTAGTTGGACAGGGGGTAACCTACGAGCAGTACTTC

clone_size: few
d_call: -
j_call: TRBJ2-7
v_call: TRBV4-1
cdr3_aa: CASSQATTVYEQYF
cdr3_nt: TGCGCCAGCAGCCAAGCGACGACAGTTTACGAGCAGTACTTC

clone_size: -
d_call: -
j_call: TRBJ2-7
v_call: TRBV13
cdr3_aa: CASSLFSGLKPYEQYF
cdr3_nt: TGTGCCAGCAGCTTATTTAGCGGCCTGAAACCCTACGAGCAGTACTTC

clone_size: -
d_call: TRBD1
j_call: TRBJ2-7
v_call: TRBV4-3
cdr3_aa: CASSQDVLSAIKPGQPKLEEEQYF
cdr3_nt: TGCGCCAGCAGCCAAGATGTCCTTTCAGCAATTAAACCGGGACAGCCGAAGCTTGAGGAGGAGCAGTACTTC

clone_size: many
d_call: TRBD2
j_call: TRBJ2-7
v_call: TRBV6-5
cdr3_aa: CASSFGVAGAYEQYF
cdr3_nt: TGTGCCAGCAGTTTTGGAGTAGCGGGGGCCTACGAGCAGTACTTC

clone_size: many
d_call: -
j_call: TRBJ2-1
v_call: TRBV4-2
cdr3_aa: CASSQGMPGYNEQFF
cdr3_nt: TGTGCCAGCAGCCAAGGGATGCCCGGGTACAATGAGCAGTTCTTC

clone_size: few
d_call: -
j_call: TRBJ1-3
v_call: TRBV6-2/TRBV6-3
cdr3_aa: CASRMGTTSGNTIYF
cdr3_nt: TGTGCCAGCAGAATGGGAACAACCTCTGGAAACACCATATATTTT

clone_size: -
d_call: TRBD1
j_call: TRBJ2-1
v_call: TRBV9
cdr3_aa: CASSSDTGTAYNEQFF
cdr3_nt: TGTGCCAGCAGCTCCGATACCGGGACAGCCTACAATGAGCAGTTCTTC

clone_size: many
d_call: -
j_call: TRBJ2-2
v_call: TRBV27
cdr3_aa: CASSLARTGELFF
cdr3_nt: TGTGCCAGCAGTTTAGCTAGAACCGGGGAGCTGTTTTTT

clone_size: -
d_call: -
j_call: TRBJ2-5
v_call: TRBV20-1
cdr3_aa: CSARDLGRGQETQYF
cdr3_nt: TGCAGTGCTAGAGATCTAGGGCGGGGCCAAGAGACCCAGTACTTC

clone_size: few
d_call: TRBD2
j_call: TRBJ2-7
v_call: TRBV7-9
cdr3_aa: CASSSGLAGHEQYF
cdr3_nt: TGTGCCAGCAGCTCGGGACTAGCGGGCCACGAGCAGTACTTC

clone_size: few
d_call: TRBD2
j_call: TRBJ2-4
v_call: TRBV4-3
cdr3_aa: CASSHTSDLAKNIQYF
cdr3_nt: TGCGCCAGCAGCCACACTAGCGACTTAGCCAAAAACATTCAGTACTTC

clone_size: many
d_call: TRBD2
j_call: TRBJ2-5
v_call: TRBV5-6
cdr3_aa: CASSLVWTSGQETQYF
cdr3_nt: TGTGCCAGCAGCTTGGTTTGGACTAGCGGACAAGAGACCCAGTACTTC

clone_size: few
d_call: TRBD2
j_call: TRBJ2-3
v_call: TRBV27
cdr3_aa: CASSFGGMSTDTQYF
cdr3_nt: TGTGCCAGCAGTTTCGGGGGGATGAGCACAGATACGCAGTATTTT

clone_size: few
d_call: TRBD2
j_call: TRBJ2-3
v_call: TRBV20-1
cdr3_aa: CSAKYSGTSGSSDTQYF
cdr3_nt: TGCAGTGCTAAGTACTCCGGGACTAGCGGGAGCTCAGATACGCAGTATTTT

clone_size: -
d_call: TRBD2
j_call: TRBJ2-1
v_call: TRBV3-1
cdr3_aa: CASSPLTGGAHNEQFF
cdr3_nt: TGTGCCAGCAGCCCCTTGACCGGGGGGGCCCACAATGAGCAGTTCTTC

clone_size: -
d_call: -
j_call: TRBJ1-5
v_call: TRBV12-3/TRBV12-4
cdr3_aa: CASSLRDSDNSNRPQHF
cdr3_nt: TGTGCCAGCAGTTTAAGAGACAGCGACAATAGCAATCGGCCCCAGCATTTT

clone_size: -
d_call: -
j_call: TRBJ2-3
v_call: TRBV20-1
cdr3_aa: CSAPLEGGSTDTQYF
cdr3_nt: TGCAGTGCTCCCCTTGAAGGGGGGTCCACAGATACGCAGTATTTT

clone_size: few
d_call: TRBD1
j_call: TRBJ2-7
v_call: TRBV19
cdr3_aa: CASSHNAGTAYEQYF
cdr3_nt: TGTGCCAGTAGTCATAACGCCGGGACAGCCTACGAGCAGTACTTC

clone_size: many
d_call: TRBD1
j_call: TRBJ2-7
v_call: TRBV28
cdr3_aa: CASSSPGQKDEQYF
cdr3_nt: TGTGCCAGCAGCTCACCGGGACAGAAAGACGAGCAGTACTTC

clone_size: once
d_call: TRBD1
j_call: TRBJ1-1
v_call: TRBV27
cdr3_aa: CASSMDRGNTETFF
cdr3_nt: TGTGCCAGCAGTATGGACAGGGGTAACACTGAAACTTTCTTT

clone_size: -
d_call: -
j_call: TRBJ2-3
v_call: TRBV20-1
cdr3_aa: CSARESGTSTDTQYF
cdr3_nt: TGCAGTGCTAGAGAATCAGGCACTAGCACAGATACGCAGTATTTT

clone_size: few
d_call: -
j_call: TRBJ2-7
v_call: TRBV6-5
cdr3_aa: CASSRTQTGDYEQYF
cdr3_nt: TGTGCCAGCAGTCGCACCCAAACCGGGGACTACGAGCAGTACTTC

clone_size: few
d_call: -
j_call: TRBJ2-7
v_call: TRBV4-3
cdr3_aa: CASSQESVRAYYEQYF
cdr3_nt: TGCGCCAGCAGCCAAGAAAGCGTCAGGGCCTACTACGAGCAGTACTTC

clone_size: -
d_call: -
j_call: TRBJ1-3
v_call: TRBV6-6
cdr3_aa: CASSYEWAAGNTIYF
cdr3_nt: TGTGCCAGCAGTTACGAGTGGGCAGCCGGAAACACCATATATTTT

clone_size: -
d_call: TRBD2
j_call: TRBJ2-3
v_call: TRBV27
cdr3_aa: CASSFVPASGVTDTQYF
cdr3_nt: TGTGCCAGCAGTTTTGTCCCCGCCAGCGGGGTGACAGATACGCAGTATTTT

clone_size: -
d_call: TRBD1
j_call: TRBJ1-6
v_call: TRBV6-5
cdr3_aa: CASSYSPTGTDNSPLHF
cdr3_nt: TGTGCCAGCAGTTACTCGCCTACCGGGACAGATAATTCACCCCTCCACTTT

clone_size: -
d_call: -
j_call: TRBJ2-7
v_call: TRBV20-1
cdr3_aa: CLPRRVPYEQYF
cdr3_nt: TGCCTCCCTCGCAGGGTCCCCTACGAGCAGTACTTC

clone_size: -
d_call: -
j_call: TRBJ2-3
v_call: TRBV4-3
cdr3_aa: CASSQEASTDTQYF
cdr3_nt: TGCGCCAGCAGCCAAGAAGCATCCACAGATACGCAGTATTTT

clone_size: -
d_call: -
j_call: TRBJ1-2
v_call: TRBV5-4
cdr3_aa: CASSLEQGNYGYTF
cdr3_nt: TGTGCCAGCAGCTTGGAACAGGGAAACTATGGCTACACCTTC